Following are 24 T cell receptor beta chains from one sample sequenced in a study of T-cell reconstitution after alpha-beta-depleted transplantation in children listed by TCRdb under 2016. Library prep was done by PCR. Sequenced on an Illumina HiSeq 2500. To normalize quantification of the TCRbeta repertoire, the TCR libraries were built with molecular barcoding that relied on unique molecular identifiers. The public reads were reprocessed in TCRdb via fastp at Q25 and MiXCR, keeping in-frame beta chains. Each CDR3 protein appears once, grouped with its most common genes and DNA. The sample table records about 980,000 distinct CDR3 sequences; roughly 29% of these occur just once. The ten biggest clones cover 28% of the sample. Taken with the paper, the label for treatment or condition translates to: allogeneic hematopoietic cell transplantation with graft depleted of TCRalphabeta T cells and CD19 B cells.

The sample consisted of PBMCs, mostly from graft donor cells, taken 360 days after TCRalphabeta/CD19-depleted stem cell transplant. Receptors were obtained from a boy under two years old who had a stem cell transplant for SCID, so the T cells may come from the graft donor.

This clonotype was detected only a few times. The rearrangement links TRBV29-1 to TRBJ2-5, with 7 bases identical to TRBD1. In germline, CDR1 is SQVTM, CDR2 ANQGSEA. The CDR3 contains 14 residues. J was trimmed by 4 bases and V by 3 bases; bases with no gene match: 8. The CDR3 spells CSVEDRTTGETQYF. CDR3 bases: TGCAGCGTTGAGGACAGGACCACGGGAGAGACCCAGTACTTC.

The gene calls are TRBV5-6 and TRBJ1-3; 7 bases align to TRBD1. The CDR3 spans 20 residues. CDR1 and CDR2 from the germline V gene are SGHDT and YYEEEE. V was clipped by 1 base and J by 0 bases; unmatched bases: 16. The CDR3 sequence is CASSLILAGGIGFSGNTIYF. In nucleotides, the CDR3 is TGTGCCAGCAGCTTGATTCTAGCAGGGGGGATTGGATTCTCTGGAAACACCATATATTTT.

The rearrangement joins TRBV7-9 to TRBJ2-4; TRBD1 matches at 8 bases. Germline V gene data show CDR1 as SEHNR and CDR2 as FQNEAQ (reference sequence). The CDR3 contains 17 residues. The junction had 9 bases not matched to a gene; V was cut back by 4 bases and J by 1 base. The CDR3, as DNA: TGTGCCAGCAGCTCGACGGCAGGGGGCGGGGCCAAAAACATTCAGTACTTC. It codes for CASSSTAGGGAKNIQYF.

This clonotype was observed a handful of times. The chain links TRBV12-3 or TRBV12-4 to TRBJ2-1; 9 bases map to TRBD2. The CDR3 covers 14 residues. V lost 8 bases and J lost 10; bases outside the gene matches: 12. CDR3 sequence: CASASRGGAYEQFF. In nucleotides, the CDR3 is TGTGCCAGCGCATCGCGGGGGGGGGCCTACGAGCAGTTCTTC.

This rearrangement joins TRBV12-3 or TRBV12-4 to TRBJ1-3; D possibly corresponds to TRBD1 (5 bases). The V and J ends lost 5 bases and 2 bases respectively, with 7 bases between them. The CDR3 is 13 amino acids. The CDR3 nucleotides read TGTGCCAGCAGTGGGGGGACTGGAAACACCATATATTTT. Protein sequence: CASSGGTGNTIYF.

The chain employs TRBV3-1 and TRBJ2-5; 8 bases are shared with TRBD1. Trimming at V came to 5 bases and at J to 7 bases, leaving 15 bases not matched to a gene. The germline CDR1 and CDR2 sequences are LGHDT and YNNKEL (reference sequence). This CDR3 is 16 amino acids long. This CDR3 is CASSAGQGKRLGTQYF. CDR3 coding DNA: TGTGCCAGCAGCGCTGGACAGGGTAAAAGGTTAGGGACCCAGTACTTC.

The gene calls are TRBV20-1 and TRBJ2-3, with D uncertain. Germline V lookup: CDR1 DFQATT, CDR2 SNEGSKA (reference sequence). V shed 6 bases and J shed 6 bases, with 7 bases lying between them. This CDR3 contains 10 residues. This CDR3 is CSAATDTQYF. CDR3 DNA: TGCAGTGCGGCGACCGATACGCAGTATTTT.

This sequence joins TRBV4-2 and TRBJ2-3, with TRBD2 matching over 8 bases. The CDR3 has 15 amino acids. J lost 5 bases, V lost 2 bases, and 6 bases had no gene match. CDR1 LGHNA and CDR2 YNFKEQ come from the germline V gene. CDR3 loop: CASSQRRGAKDTQYF. In nucleotides, the CDR3 is TGTGCCAGCAGCCAAAGGCGGGGGGCGAAAGATACGCAGTATTTT.

This clonotype was seen only a few times. This chain uses TRBV7-2 with TRBJ1-5; D unclear. The V gene lost 1 base and the J gene lost 5 bases, with 9 bases spanning the gap. CDR1 is SGHTA and CDR2 is FQGNSA in the germline V gene. CDR3 length: 14 amino acids. The CDR3 loop reads CASSLGGGDQPQHF. The CDR3 coding sequence is TGTGCCAGCAGCTTAGGGGGTGGCGATCAGCCCCAGCATTTT. The full variable domain, with the rest looked up from reference TRBV7-2 and TRBJ1-5, is GAGVSQSPSNKVTEKGKDVELRCDPISGHTALYWYRQSLGQGLEFLIYFQGNSAPDKSGLPSDRFSAERTGGSVSTLTIQRTQQEDSAVYLCASSLGGGDQPQHFGDGTRLSIL.

The chain has TRBV7-3 and TRBJ2-1, with D maybe TRBD2 (5 bases). Deletions cut 3 bases from V and 3 bases from J, with 15 bases between. There are 16 residues in the CDR3. Germline CDR1 and CDR2: SGHTA and FQGTGA. The CDR3 loop is CASSLELGMSYNEQFF. CDR3 DNA sequence: TGTGCCAGCAGCTTGGAACTAGGAATGAGCTACAATGAGCAGTTCTTC.

The chain links TRBV20-1 to TRBJ2-7; a possible D gene is TRBD2 (6 bases). CDR1 and CDR2 (germline): DFQATT, SNEGSKA (reference sequence). The ends were cut back, 4 bases at V and 2 bases at J, with 15 bases in the middle. The CDR3 totals 14 residues. CDR3 bases: TGCAGTGCTACCAGCGGGTTCTTCCCCTACGAGCAGTACTTC. The encoded protein is CSATSGFFPYEQYF.

The rearrangement links TRBV5-1 to TRBJ1-1, with D perhaps matching TRBD1 (5 bases). The V end lost 5 bases, the J end lost 6 bases, and 11 bases lay between the germline ends. Germline V lookup: CDR1 SGHRS, CDR2 YFSETQ. The CDR3 totals 12 residues. CDR3 DNA sequence: TGCGCCAGCAGTGGGGGGTCTTCTGAAGCTTTCTTT. This sequence encodes CASSGGSSEAFF. The whole variable domain, remainder taken from reference TRBV5-1 and TRBJ1-1, is KAGVTQTPRYLIKTRGQQVTLSCSPISGHRSVSWYQQTPGQGLQFLFEYFSETQRNKGNFPGRFSGRQFSNSRSEMNVSTLELGDSALYLCASSGGSSEAFFGQGTRLTVV.

This clonotype was seen a few times. The gene calls are TRBV2 and TRBJ2-1; no clear D gene. Germline V gene data show CDR1 as SNHLY and CDR2 as FYNNEI. The CDR3 sequence is 12 residues long. With 5 bases removed from V and 8 bases from J, the gap between germline ends came to 10 bases. CDR3 residues: CASSRDSYEQFF. The DNA for the CDR3 is TGTGCCAGCAGTCGCGACTCGTATGAGCAGTTCTTC.

In this sample, this clonotype turned up a few times. J is TRBJ1-4 and V is TRBV7-2; 8 bases are a match to TRBD1. Germline loops: CDR1 SGHTA, CDR2 FQGNSA. The ends lost 5 bases at V and 6 bases at J; junction bases unmatched: 8. This CDR3 spans 15 amino acids. The CDR3 nucleotides are TGTGCCAGCAGCACGCAGGGGGCGAGAGATGAAAAACTGTTTTTT. Translating gives CASSTQGARDEKLFF.

The chain couples TRBV6-1 to TRBJ1-6; D unresolved. The germline V gene has CDR1 MNHNS and CDR2 SASEGT. Trimming shortened V by 1 base and J by 9 bases, and 13 bases separated the two germline ends. The length of the CDR3 is 15 residues. The DNA for the CDR3 is TGTGCCAGCAGTGAAGAGCGGGTACGAGGTTCACCCCTCCACTTT. Protein sequence: CASSEERVRGSPLHF.

This chain uses TRBV7-6 with TRBJ2-3, with D possibly TRBD2 on 7 matching bases. The germline gives CDR1 SGHVS, CDR2 FNYEAQ. The V gene lost 1 base and the J gene lost 9 bases, with 20 bases spanning the gap. The CDR3 covers 16 residues. Here the CDR3 reads CASSLDGGLAATTQYF. CDR3 sequence (DNA): TGTGCCAGCAGCTTAGATGGGGGGCTAGCGGCTACCACGCAGTATTTT.

This sequence joins TRBV29-1 and TRBJ1-1; D is perhaps TRBD1 (5 bases). The germline V and J ends were trimmed by 4 bases and 7 bases, with 13 bases remaining between them. This CDR3 has 12 residues. Germline V CDR1 and CDR2: SQVTM, ANQGSEA. CDR3 in amino acids: CSVAGWGGEAFF. The CDR3 DNA is TGCAGCGTTGCAGGGTGGGGGGGTGAAGCTTTCTTT. Together with reference TRBV29-1 and TRBJ1-1, the CDR3 gives the full variable domain: SAVISQKPSRDICQRGTSLTIQCQVDSQVTMMFWYRQQPGQSLTLIATANQGSEATYESGFVIDKFPISRPNLTFSTLTVSNMSPEDSSIYLCSVAGWGGEAFFGQGTRLTVV.

This clonotype was detected a few times. The V gene is TRBV20-1, the J gene TRBJ1-5, with TRBD1 identical over 7 bases. The J segment lost 0 bases and the V segment lost 4 bases, leaving 6 bases of the junction unmatched. Germline-derived CDR1 and CDR2 are DFQATT and SNEGSKA (reference sequence). This CDR3 spans 15 amino acids. CDR3 region: CSATPGQRSNQPQHF. The CDR3 bases are TGCAGTGCTACCCCGGGACAGCGTAGCAATCAGCCCCAGCATTTT.

This chain uses TRBV3-1 with TRBJ1-1, with a tentative D call TRBD1 (5 bases). V was cut by 4 bases and J by 5 bases, with 14 bases left in between. The CDR3 is 14 amino acids. CDR1 is LGHDT, CDR2 YNNKEL, per germline (reference sequence). For the CDR3, the DNA is TGTGCCAGCAGCCTTAACGGGGCGTCTACTGAAGCTTTCTTT. Translating it yields CASSLNGASTEAFF.

The chain combines TRBV6-2 or TRBV6-3 with TRBJ2-2, with TRBD2 matching over 7 bases. Germline V gene data show CDR1 as MNHEY and CDR2 as SVGEGT. The V and J ends lost 6 bases and 3 bases, in that order; junction bases with no gene match: 4. The CDR3 extends over 14 amino acids. The CDR3 region has the DNA TGTGCCAGCAGGCCACTAGCGTACACCGGGGAGCTGTTTTTT. Translating it yields CASRPLAYTGELFF.

This clonotype was counted between two and nine times. This chain uses TRBV5-1 with TRBJ2-1; the D gene is possibly TRBD1 (6 bases). The CDR3 covers 16 residues. Germline V gene sequence: CDR1 SGHRS, CDR2 YFSETQ. V lost 0 bases to trimming and J lost 4 bases, with 14 bases between them. The CDR3 nucleotides are TGCGCCAGCAGCTTGGGAGACAGGCTCACGTACAATGAGCAGTTCTTC. Translated: CASSLGDRLTYNEQFF.

This chain's CDR3 is CASSQASGGSENIQYF. CDR3 bases: TGTGCCAGCAGCCAAGCCAGCGGGGGGTCGGAAAACATTCAGTACTTC. The V gene is TRBV4-2, the J gene TRBJ2-4; 9 nucleotides align to TRBD2. V was pared by 1 base and J by 5 bases, with 6 bases of the junction left unmatched. This CDR3 region has 16 residues. CDR1 and CDR2 from the germline V gene are LGHNA and YNFKEQ.

V is TRBV15 and J is TRBJ2-5; weak D call: TRBD1 (5 bases). The V gene's germline CDR1 is LNHNV and CDR2 YYDKDF (reference sequence). Deletions cut 1 base from V and 5 bases from J, with 14 bases between. CDR3 length: 15 residues. The CDR3 sequence: CATSRVKGPGETQYF. The CDR3 DNA reads as TGTGCCACCAGCAGAGTCAAGGGGCCAGGGGAGACCCAGTACTTC.

The chain recombines TRBV7-2 with TRBJ2-1; no definite D call. Germline V gene data show CDR1 as SGHTA and CDR2 as FQGNSA. V dropped 1 base and J dropped 7 bases, with 14 bases sitting between them. This CDR3 contains 15 residues. The DNA for the CDR3 is TGTGCCAGCAGCTTAGTTCAGTTGTTTACAAATGAGCAGTTCTTC. Amino acid sequence: CASSLVQLFTNEQFF. Supplemented by reference TRBV7-2 and TRBJ2-1, the full variable domain reads GAGVSQSPSNKVTEKGKDVELRCDPISGHTALYWYRQSLGQGLEFLIYFQGNSAPDKSGLPSDRFSAERTGGSVSTLTIQRTQQEDSAVYLCASSLVQLFTNEQFFGPGTRLTVL.